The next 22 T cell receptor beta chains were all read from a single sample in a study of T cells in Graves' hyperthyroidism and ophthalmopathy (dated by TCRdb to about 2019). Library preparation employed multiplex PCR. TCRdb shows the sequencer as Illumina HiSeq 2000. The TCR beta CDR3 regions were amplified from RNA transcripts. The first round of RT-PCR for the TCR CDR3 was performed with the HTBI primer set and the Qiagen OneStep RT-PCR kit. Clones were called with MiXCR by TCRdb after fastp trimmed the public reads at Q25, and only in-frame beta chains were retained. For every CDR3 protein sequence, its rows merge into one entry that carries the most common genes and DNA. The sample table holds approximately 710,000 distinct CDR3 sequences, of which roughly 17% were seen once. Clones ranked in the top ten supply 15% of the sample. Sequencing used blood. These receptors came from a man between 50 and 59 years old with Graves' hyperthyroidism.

The CDR3 sequence: CASSERTGEYEQYF. For the CDR3, the DNA is TGTGCCAGCAGCGAAAGGACAGGGGAGTACGAGCAGTACTTC. The chain has TRBV7-9 and TRBJ2-7, with 9 positions matching TRBD1. CDR1 and CDR2 from the germline V gene are SEHNR and FQNEAQ (reference sequence). Trimming removed 5 bases from V and 4 bases from J; junction bases left unmatched: 6. The CDR3 length is 14 residues.

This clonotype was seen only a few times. The CDR3 here is CASSFVEGLANTDTQYF. The CDR3 coding sequence is TGTGCCAGCAGCTTCGTAGAGGGACTAGCGAACACAGATACGCAGTATTTT. This chain links TRBV11-2 with TRBJ2-3; 10 bases map to TRBD2. The CDR3 consists of 17 residues. Per the germline V gene, CDR1 is SGHAT and CDR2 is FQNNGV. V dropped 3 bases and J dropped 2; count of bases not matched to a gene: 8.

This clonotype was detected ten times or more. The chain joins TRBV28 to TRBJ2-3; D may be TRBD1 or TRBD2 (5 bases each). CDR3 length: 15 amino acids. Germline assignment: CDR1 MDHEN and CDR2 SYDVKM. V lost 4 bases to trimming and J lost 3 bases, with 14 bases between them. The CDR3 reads CASSSLWGKTDTQYF. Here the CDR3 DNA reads TGTGCCAGCAGTTCCCTCTGGGGGAAGACAGATACGCAGTATTTT.

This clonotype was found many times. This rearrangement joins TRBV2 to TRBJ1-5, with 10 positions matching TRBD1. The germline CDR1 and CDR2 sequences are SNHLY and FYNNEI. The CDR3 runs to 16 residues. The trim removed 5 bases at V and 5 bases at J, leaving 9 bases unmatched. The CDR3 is CASSLLPGQGHQPQHF. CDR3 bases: TGTGCCAGCAGTTTACTTCCGGGACAGGGGCATCAGCCCCAGCATTTT. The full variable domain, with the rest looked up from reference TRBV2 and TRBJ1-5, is EPEVTQTPSHQVTQMGQEVILRCVPISNHLYFYWYRQILGQKVEFLVSFYNNEISEKSEIFDDQFSVERPDGSNFTLKIRSTKLEDSAMYFCASSLLPGQGHQPQHFGDGTRLSIL.

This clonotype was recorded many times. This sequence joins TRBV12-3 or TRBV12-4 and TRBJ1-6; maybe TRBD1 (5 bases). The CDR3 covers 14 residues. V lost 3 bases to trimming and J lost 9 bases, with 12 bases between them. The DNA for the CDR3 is TGTGCCAGCAGTTTGTTCAGGGAGATTTCACCCCTCCACTTT. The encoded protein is CASSLFREISPLHF.

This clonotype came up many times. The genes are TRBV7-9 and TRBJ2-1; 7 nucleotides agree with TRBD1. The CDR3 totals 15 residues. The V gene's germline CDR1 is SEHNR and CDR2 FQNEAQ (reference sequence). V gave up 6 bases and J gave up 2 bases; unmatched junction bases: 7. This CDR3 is CASSFTGETYNEQFF. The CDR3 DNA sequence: TGTGCCAGCAGTTTCACAGGGGAGACCTACAATGAGCAGTTCTTC. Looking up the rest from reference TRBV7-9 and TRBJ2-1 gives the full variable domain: DTGVSQNPRHKITKRGQNVTFRCDPISEHNRLYWYRQTLGQGPEFLTYFQNEAQLEKSRLLSDRFSAERPKGSFSTLEIQRTEQGDSAMYLCASSFTGETYNEQFFGPGTRLTVL.

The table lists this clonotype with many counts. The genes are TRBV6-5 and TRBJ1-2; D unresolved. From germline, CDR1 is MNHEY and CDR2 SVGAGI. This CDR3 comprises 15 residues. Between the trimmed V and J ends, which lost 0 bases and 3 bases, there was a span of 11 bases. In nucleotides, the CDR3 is TGTGCCAGCAGTTACTCGAGAAGGGCATACTATGGCTACACCTTC. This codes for CASSYSRRAYYGYTF.

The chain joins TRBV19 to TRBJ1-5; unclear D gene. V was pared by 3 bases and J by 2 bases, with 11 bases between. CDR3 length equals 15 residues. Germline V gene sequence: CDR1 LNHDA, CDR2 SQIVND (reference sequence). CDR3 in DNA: TGTGCCAGTAGTATTGAGGGCCTGGGCAATCAGCCCCAGCATTTT. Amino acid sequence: CASSIEGLGNQPQHF.

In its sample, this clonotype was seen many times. CDR3 DNA sequence: TGTGCCTGGAGTGTCGGGGCGTCCACTGAAGCTTTCTTT. Translating it yields CAWSVGASTEAFF. This chain links TRBV30 with TRBJ1-1; tentative D call: TRBD1 (5 bases). This CDR3 spans 13 amino acids. Germline assignment: CDR1 GTSNPN and CDR2 SVGIG (reference sequence). With 0 bases removed from V and 4 bases from J, the gap between germline ends came to 9 bases.

Here the CDR3 reads CSATTSGDLSYEQYF. The CDR3 bases are TGCAGTGCTACGACTAGCGGGGATCTCTCCTACGAGCAGTACTTC. J is TRBJ2-7 and V is TRBV20-1; 11 bases match TRBD2. The CDR3 is 15 amino acids. Per germline, CDR1 DFQATT and CDR2 SNEGSKA (reference sequence). Trimming at V came to 4 bases and at J to 0 bases, leaving 5 bases not matched to a gene.

The CDR3 nucleotides read TGCAGTGCTAGAGAACCGGGCGACGAGACCCAGTACTTC. Its protein is CSAREPGDETQYF. V usage is TRBV20-1 and J usage is TRBJ2-5; D remains unclear. This CDR3 has 13 residues. Trimming stripped 0 bases from V and 5 bases from J, with 10 bases between. Germline V gene data show CDR1 as DFQATT and CDR2 as SNEGSKA (reference sequence).

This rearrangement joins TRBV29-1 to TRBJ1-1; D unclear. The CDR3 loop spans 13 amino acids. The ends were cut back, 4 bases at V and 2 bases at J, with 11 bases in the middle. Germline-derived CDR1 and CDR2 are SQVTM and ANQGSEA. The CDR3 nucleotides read TGCAGCGTTGCTAGGGAGATTAACACTGAAGCTTTCTTT. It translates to CSVAREINTEAFF.

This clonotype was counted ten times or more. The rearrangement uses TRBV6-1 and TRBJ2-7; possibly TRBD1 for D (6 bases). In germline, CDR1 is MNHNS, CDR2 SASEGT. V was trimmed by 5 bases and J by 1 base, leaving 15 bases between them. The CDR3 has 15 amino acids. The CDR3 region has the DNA TGTGCCAGCAGTTATATGGGGGCAATATCCTACGAGCAGTACTTC. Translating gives CASSYMGAISYEQYF.

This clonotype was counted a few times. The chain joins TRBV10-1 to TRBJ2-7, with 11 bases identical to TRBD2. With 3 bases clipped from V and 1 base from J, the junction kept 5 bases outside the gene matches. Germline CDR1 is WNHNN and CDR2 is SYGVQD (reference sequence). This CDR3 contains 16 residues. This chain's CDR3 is CASSDQRLAGSYEQYF. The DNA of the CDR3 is TGCGCCAGCAGTGATCAGAGACTAGCGGGGTCCTACGAGCAGTACTTC.

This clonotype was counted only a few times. CDR3 nucleotides: TGTGCCAGCAGTGGGCTAGGGGGGACAGGACCTAACTATGGCTACACCTTC. Translating it yields CASSGLGGTGPNYGYTF. The chain recombines TRBV25-1 with TRBJ1-2, with TRBD1 identical over 8 bases. Germline V lookup: CDR1 MGHDK, CDR2 SYGVNS. The CDR3 is 17 residues long. After removal of 4 bases from V and 0 bases from J, the junction contained 10 bases not matched to a gene.

CDR3: CASSLGGPGYNEQFF. In nucleotides, the CDR3 is TGTGCCAGCAGTTTGGGCGGGCCAGGCTACAATGAGCAGTTCTTC. This sequence joins TRBV27 and TRBJ2-1; D perhaps matches TRBD2 (5 bases). With 3 bases removed from V and 3 bases from J, the gap between germline ends came to 12 bases. The CDR3 has 15 amino acids. From germline, CDR1 is MNHEY and CDR2 SMNVEV (reference sequence).

The DNA of the CDR3 is TGCAGTGCTAGAGATAGGAGGGACTACTCCTACAATGAGCAGTTCTTC. As protein: CSARDRRDYSYNEQFF. The chain employs TRBV20-1 and TRBJ2-1; the match to TRBD2 covers 7 bases. Germline V gene lookup returns CDR1 DFQATT and CDR2 SNEGSKA (reference sequence). Germline trimming cut 0 bases from V and 0 bases from J; bases unmatched to any gene: 5. The CDR3 is made up of 16 amino acids.

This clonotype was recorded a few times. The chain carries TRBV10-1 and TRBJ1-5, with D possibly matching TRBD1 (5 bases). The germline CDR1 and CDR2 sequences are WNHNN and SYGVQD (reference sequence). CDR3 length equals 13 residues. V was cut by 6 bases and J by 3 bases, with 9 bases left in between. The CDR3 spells CASSRGHNQPQHF. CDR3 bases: TGCGCCAGCAGCCGGGGCCACAATCAGCCCCAGCATTTT.

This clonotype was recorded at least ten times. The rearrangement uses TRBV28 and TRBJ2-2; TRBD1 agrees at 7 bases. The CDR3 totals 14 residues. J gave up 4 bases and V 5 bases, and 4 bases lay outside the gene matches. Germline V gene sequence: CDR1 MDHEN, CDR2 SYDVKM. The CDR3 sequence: CASSGTVLTGELFF. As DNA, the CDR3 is TGTGCCAGCAGTGGGACAGTTCTCACCGGGGAGCTGTTTTTT.

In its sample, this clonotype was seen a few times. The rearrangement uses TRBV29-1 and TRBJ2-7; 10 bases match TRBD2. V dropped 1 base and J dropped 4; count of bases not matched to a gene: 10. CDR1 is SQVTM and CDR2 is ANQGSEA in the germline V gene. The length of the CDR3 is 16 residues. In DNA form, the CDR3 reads TGCAGCGTTGAAGGGCTCGGGCTAGCGGGAGCATACGAGCAGTACTTC. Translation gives CSVEGLGLAGAYEQYF.

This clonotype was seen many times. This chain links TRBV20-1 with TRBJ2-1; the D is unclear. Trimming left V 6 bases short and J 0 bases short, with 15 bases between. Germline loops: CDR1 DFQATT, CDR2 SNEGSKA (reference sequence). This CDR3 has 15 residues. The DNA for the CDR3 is TGCAGTGCGAAAAGCTGGGGAAGCTCCTACAATGAGCAGTTCTTC. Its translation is CSAKSWGSSYNEQFF.

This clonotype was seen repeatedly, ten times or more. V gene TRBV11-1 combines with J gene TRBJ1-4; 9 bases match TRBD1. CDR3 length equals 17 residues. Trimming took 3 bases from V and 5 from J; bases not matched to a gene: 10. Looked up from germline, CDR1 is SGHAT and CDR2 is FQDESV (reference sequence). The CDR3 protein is CASSLSTRTGENEKLFF. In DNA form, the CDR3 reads TGTGCCAGCAGCTTGTCAACTAGGACAGGGGAGAATGAAAAACTGTTTTTT. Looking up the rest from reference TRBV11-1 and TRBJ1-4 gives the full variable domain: EAEVAQSPRYKITEKSQAVAFWCDPISGHATLYWYRQILGQGPELLVQFQDESVVDDSQLPKDRFSAERLKGVDSTLKIQPAELGDSAMYLCASSLSTRTGENEKLFFGSGTQLSVL.